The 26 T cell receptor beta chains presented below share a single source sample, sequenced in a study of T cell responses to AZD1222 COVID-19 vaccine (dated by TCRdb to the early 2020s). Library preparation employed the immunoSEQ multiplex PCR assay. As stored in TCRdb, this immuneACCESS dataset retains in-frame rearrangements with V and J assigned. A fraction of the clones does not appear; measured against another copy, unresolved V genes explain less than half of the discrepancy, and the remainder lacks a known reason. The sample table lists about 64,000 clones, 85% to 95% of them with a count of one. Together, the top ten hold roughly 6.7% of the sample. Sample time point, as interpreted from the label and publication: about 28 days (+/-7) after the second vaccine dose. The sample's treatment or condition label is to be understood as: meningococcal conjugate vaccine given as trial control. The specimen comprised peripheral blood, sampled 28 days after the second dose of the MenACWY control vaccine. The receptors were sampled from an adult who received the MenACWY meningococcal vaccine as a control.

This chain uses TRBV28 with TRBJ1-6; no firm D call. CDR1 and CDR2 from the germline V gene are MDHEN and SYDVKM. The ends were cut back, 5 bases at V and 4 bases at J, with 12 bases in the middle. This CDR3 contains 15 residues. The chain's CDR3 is CASSSAQQYNSPLHF. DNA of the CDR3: TGTGCCAGCAGTAGCGCACAACAATATAATTCACCCCTCCACTTT.

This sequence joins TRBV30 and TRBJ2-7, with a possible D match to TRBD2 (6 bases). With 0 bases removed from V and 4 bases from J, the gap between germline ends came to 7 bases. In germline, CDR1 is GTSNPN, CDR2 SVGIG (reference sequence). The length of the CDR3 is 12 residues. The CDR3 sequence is CAWSVGTYEQYF. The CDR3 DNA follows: TGTGCCTGGAGTGTCGGGACTTACGAGCAGTACTTC.

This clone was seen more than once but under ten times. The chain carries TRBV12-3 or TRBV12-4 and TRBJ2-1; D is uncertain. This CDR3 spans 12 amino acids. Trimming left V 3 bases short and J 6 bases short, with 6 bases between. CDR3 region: CASSFRRNEQFF. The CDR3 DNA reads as TGTGCCAGCAGTTTTCGCCGCAATGAGCAGTTCTTC.

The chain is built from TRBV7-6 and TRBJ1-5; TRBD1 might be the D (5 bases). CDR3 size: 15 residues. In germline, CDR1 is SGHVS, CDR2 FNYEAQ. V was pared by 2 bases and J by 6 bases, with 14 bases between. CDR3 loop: CASSLTGTGGQPQHF. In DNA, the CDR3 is TGTGCCAGCAGCTTAACCGGGACCGGGGGTCAGCCCCAGCATTTT.

The CDR3 DNA sequence: TGCGCCAGCAGCCAAGGCCAGGGAATCTATGGCTACACCTTC. As protein: CASSQGQGIYGYTF. The chain uses TRBV4-1 and TRBJ1-2, with a possible D match to TRBD1 (5 bases). V gave up 1 base and J gave up 4 bases, with 10 bases separating them. CDR3 size: 14 residues. Germline-derived CDR1 and CDR2 are MGHRA and YSYEKL.

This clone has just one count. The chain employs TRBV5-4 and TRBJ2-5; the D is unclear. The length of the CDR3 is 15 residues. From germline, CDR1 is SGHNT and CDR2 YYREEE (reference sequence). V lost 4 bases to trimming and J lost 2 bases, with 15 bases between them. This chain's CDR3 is CASSAGFGRQETQYF. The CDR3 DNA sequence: TGTGCCAGCAGCGCCGGTTTCGGCCGACAAGAGACCCAGTACTTC.

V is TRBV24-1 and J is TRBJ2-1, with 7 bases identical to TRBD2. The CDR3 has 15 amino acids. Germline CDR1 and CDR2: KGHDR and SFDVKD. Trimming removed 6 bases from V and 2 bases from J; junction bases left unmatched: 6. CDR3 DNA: TGTGCCACCAGTCGCGGGGGTGAGACCTACAATGAGCAGTTCTTC. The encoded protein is CATSRGGETYNEQFF.

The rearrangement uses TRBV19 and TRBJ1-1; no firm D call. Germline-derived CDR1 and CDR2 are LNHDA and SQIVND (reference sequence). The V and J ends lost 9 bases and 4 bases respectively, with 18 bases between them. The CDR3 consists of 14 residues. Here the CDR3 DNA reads TGTGCCAGCTTAGCTCAAGGTTTATTCACTGAAGCTTTCTTT. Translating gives CASLAQGLFTEAFF.

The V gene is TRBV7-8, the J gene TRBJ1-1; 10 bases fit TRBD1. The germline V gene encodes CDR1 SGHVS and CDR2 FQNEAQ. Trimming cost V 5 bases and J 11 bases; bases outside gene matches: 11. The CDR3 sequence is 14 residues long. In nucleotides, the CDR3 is TGTGCCAGCAGCCAACGGACAGGGGGTTACGAGGCTTTCTTT. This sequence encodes CASSQRTGGYEAFF.

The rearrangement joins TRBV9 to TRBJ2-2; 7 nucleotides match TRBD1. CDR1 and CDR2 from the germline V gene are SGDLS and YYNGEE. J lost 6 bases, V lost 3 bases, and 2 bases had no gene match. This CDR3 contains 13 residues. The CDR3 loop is CASSDTGAGELFF. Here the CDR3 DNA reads TGTGCCAGCAGCGACACAGGGGCCGGGGAGCTGTTTTTT.

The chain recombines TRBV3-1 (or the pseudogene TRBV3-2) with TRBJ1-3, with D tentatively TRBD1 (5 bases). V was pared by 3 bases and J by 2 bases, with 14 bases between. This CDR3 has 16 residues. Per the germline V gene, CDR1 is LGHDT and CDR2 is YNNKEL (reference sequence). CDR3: CASSQKAGGTGNTIYF. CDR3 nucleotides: TGTGCCAGCAGCCAGAAGGCGGGGGGTACTGGAAACACCATATATTTT.

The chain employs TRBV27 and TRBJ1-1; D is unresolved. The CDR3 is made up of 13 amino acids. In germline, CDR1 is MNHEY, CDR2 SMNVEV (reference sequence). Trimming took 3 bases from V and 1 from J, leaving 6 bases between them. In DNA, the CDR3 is TGTGCCAGCAGTTTTAAAGGGAACACTGAAGCTTTCTTT. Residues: CASSFKGNTEAFF.

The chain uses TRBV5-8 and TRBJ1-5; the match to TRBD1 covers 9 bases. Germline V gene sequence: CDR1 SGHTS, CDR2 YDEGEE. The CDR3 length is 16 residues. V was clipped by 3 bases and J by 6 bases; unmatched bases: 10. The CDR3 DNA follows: TGTGCCAGCAGCTCCGACAGGGGGAATTTTGGTCAGCCCCAGCATTTT. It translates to CASSSDRGNFGQPQHF.

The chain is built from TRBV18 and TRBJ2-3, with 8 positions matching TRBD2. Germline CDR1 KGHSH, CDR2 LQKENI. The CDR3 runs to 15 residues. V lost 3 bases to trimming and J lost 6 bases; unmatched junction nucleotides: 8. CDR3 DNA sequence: TGTGCCAGCTCACCCGTCCCGGGACTAGGGGATACGCAGTATTTT. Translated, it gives CASSPVPGLGDTQYF.

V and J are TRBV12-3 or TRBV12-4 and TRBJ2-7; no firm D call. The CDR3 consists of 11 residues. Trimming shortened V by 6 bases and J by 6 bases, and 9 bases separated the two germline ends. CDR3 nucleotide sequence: TGTGCCAGCAGACTGGGTAGCGAGCAGTACTTC. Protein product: CASRLGSEQYF.

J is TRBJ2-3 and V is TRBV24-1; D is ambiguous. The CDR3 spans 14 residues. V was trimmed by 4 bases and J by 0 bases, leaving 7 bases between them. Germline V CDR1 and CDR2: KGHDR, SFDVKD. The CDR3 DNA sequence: TGTGCCACCAGTGACCCAGGCAGCACAGATACGCAGTATTTT. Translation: CATSDPGSTDTQYF.

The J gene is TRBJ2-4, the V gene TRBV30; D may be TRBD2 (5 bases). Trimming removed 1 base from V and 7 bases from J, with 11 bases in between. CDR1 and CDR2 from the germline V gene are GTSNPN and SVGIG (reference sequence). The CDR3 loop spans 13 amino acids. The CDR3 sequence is CAWSGRDGNIQYF. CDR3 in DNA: TGTGCCTGGAGTGGCCGGGATGGGAACATTCAGTACTTC.

For the CDR3, the DNA is TGCGCCAGCAGCTTGGGACTAGCGGGAGGTATTGAGCAGTTCTTC. It encodes CASSLGLAGGIEQFF. This chain links TRBV5-1 with TRBJ2-1; 13 nucleotides agree with TRBD2. The CDR3 is 15 amino acids. Per the germline V gene, CDR1 is SGHRS and CDR2 is YFSETQ. V lost 0 bases and J lost 9; bases outside the gene matches: 3.

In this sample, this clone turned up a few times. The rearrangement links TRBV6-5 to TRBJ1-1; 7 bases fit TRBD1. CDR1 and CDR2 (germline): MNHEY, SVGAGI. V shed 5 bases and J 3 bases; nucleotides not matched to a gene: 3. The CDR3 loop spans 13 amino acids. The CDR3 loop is CASSQTGYTEAFF. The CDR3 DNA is TGTGCCAGCAGTCAGACAGGGTACACTGAAGCTTTCTTT.

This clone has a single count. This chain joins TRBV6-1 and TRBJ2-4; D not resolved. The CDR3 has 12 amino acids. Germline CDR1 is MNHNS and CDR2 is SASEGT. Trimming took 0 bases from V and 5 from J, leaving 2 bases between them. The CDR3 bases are TGTGCCAGCAGTGAAGCTGAAAACATTCAGTACTTC. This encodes CASSEAENIQYF.

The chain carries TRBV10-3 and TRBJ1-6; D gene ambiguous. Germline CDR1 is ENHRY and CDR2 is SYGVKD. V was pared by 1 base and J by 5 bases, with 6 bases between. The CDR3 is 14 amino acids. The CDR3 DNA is TGTGCCATCAGTGAGTTGGCCGATAATTCACCCCTCCACTTT. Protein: CAISELADNSPLHF.

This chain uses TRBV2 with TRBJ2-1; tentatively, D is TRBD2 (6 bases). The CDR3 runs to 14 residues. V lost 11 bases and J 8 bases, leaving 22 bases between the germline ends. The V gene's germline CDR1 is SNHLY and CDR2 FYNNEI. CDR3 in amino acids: CAGSRDSLADEQFF. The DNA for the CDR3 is TGTGCCGGGTCCCGGGACTCCCTTGCCGATGAGCAGTTCTTC. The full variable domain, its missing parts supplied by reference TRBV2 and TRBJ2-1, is EPEVTQTPSHQVTQMGQEVILRCVPISNHLYFYWYRQILGQKVEFLVSFYNNEISEKSEIFDDQFSVERPDGSNFTLKIRSTKLEDSAMYFCAGSRDSLADEQFFGPGTRLTVL.

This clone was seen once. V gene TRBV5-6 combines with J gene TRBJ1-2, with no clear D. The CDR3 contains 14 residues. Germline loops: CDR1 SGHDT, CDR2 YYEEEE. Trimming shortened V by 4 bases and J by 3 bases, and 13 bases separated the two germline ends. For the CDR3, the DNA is TGTGCCAGCAGCCCCGGGGTGGACCACTATGGCTACACCTTC. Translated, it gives CASSPGVDHYGYTF. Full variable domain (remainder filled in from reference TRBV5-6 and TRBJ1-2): DAGVTQSPTHLIKTRGQQVTLRCSPKSGHDTVSWYQQALGQGPQFIFQYYEEEERQRGNFPDRFSGHQFPNYSSELNVNALLLGDSALYLCASSPGVDHYGYTFGSGTRLTVV.

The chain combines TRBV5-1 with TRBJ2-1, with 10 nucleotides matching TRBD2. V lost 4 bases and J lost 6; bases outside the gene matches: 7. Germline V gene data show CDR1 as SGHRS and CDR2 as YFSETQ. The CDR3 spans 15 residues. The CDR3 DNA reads TGCGCCAGCAGCAGGGAGGGACTAGCGAGCAATGAGCAGTTCTTC. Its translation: CASSREGLASNEQFF. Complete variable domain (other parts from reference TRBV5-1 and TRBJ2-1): KAGVTQTPRYLIKTRGQQVTLSCSPISGHRSVSWYQQTPGQGLQFLFEYFSETQRNKGNFPGRFSGRQFSNSRSEMNVSTLELGDSALYLCASSREGLASNEQFFGPGTRLTVL.

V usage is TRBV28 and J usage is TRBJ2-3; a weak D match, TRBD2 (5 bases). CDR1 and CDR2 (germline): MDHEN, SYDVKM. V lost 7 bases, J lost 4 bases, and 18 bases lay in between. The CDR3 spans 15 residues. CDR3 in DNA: TGTGCCAGCACTTCCCTGGCTAGCCAGGCAGATACGCAGTATTTT. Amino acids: CASTSLASQADTQYF.

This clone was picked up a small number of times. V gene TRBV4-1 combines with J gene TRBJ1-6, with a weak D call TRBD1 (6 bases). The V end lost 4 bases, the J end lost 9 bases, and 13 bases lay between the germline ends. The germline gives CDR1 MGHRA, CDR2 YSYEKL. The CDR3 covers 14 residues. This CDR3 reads CASSPTGPASPLHF. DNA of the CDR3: TGCGCCAGCAGCCCCACAGGGCCCGCTTCACCCCTCCACTTT.